The 14 T cell receptor beta chains listed next were all sequenced from one sample in a study of T-cell memory formation after mild COVID-19. TCRdb re-called the 5' RACE reads through MiXCR, storing one row per CDR3 protein. The sample lists about half a million distinct CDR3 sequences; around a sixth were seen once. The specimen was PBMCs or a T cell subset sorted from them (not recorded which). These receptors all stem from an adult woman who had mild COVID-19 (a few samples of this study predate the infection). Cell type and time point are not known.

This clonotype was recorded many times. DNA for the CDR3: TGTGCCAGCACCTCCATCGGCGGGACGCAGTATTTT. Translation gives CASTSIGGTQYF. The rearrangement uses TRBV27 and TRBJ2-3; D perhaps matches TRBD2 (5 bases). Germline CDR1 MNHEY, CDR2 SMNVEV (reference sequence). The CDR3 has 12 amino acids. V was clipped by 7 bases and J by 9 bases, with 14 bases between them.

This clonotype was detected only a few times. This chain uses TRBV7-9 with TRBJ2-7; perhaps TRBD1 as D (5 bases). V was trimmed by 3 bases and J by 6 bases, leaving 15 bases between them. The CDR3 extends over 14 amino acids. From germline, CDR1 is SEHNR and CDR2 FQNEAQ (reference sequence). CDR3 sequence: CASSLDIPQGEQYF. The DNA of the CDR3 is TGTGCCAGCAGCTTGGACATTCCCCAAGGCGAGCAGTACTTC.

The rearrangement uses TRBV19 and TRBJ2-1; tentative D call: TRBD2 (5 bases). This CDR3 is 15 amino acids long. Looked up from germline, CDR1 is LNHDA and CDR2 is SQIVND (reference sequence). V was shortened by 0 bases and J by 7 bases, with 13 bases between the two germline ends. The CDR3 DNA reads TGTGCCAGTAGTATAGACCGGGGTAGGATAAATGAGCAGTTCTTC. Translation: CASSIDRGRINEQFF.

In nucleotides, the CDR3 is TGTGCCAGCAGTCCTCGGACAGGGGGCCCCCCTGCGGTCACCGGGGAGCTGTTTTTT. This encodes CASSPRTGGPPAVTGELFF. The chain carries TRBV6-1 and TRBJ2-2; 11 bases align to TRBD1. There are 19 residues in the CDR3. Germline V gene lookup returns CDR1 MNHNS and CDR2 SASEGT. V dropped 5 bases and J dropped 4; count of bases not matched to a gene: 15.

The CDR3 bases are TGCAGTGCTAGAGATGAGGGTAGCGGGGATTTGGAGACCCAGTACTTC. It encodes CSARDEGSGDLETQYF. V usage is TRBV20-1 and J usage is TRBJ2-5; 8 nucleotides agree with TRBD2. V was pared by 0 bases and J by 5 bases, with 11 bases of the junction left unmatched. This CDR3 contains 16 residues. Per germline, CDR1 DFQATT and CDR2 SNEGSKA (reference sequence).

This clonotype has at least ten counts. V gene TRBV12-3 or TRBV12-4 combines with J gene TRBJ2-7; a weak D match, TRBD2 (7 bases). Trimming took off 5 bases at V and 4 bases at J, with 12 bases between the two ends. The CDR3 is 13 amino acids. The CDR3 here is CASSSGTTYEQYF. CDR3 nucleotide sequence: TGTGCCAGCAGTAGCGGGACAACATACGAGCAGTACTTC.

The table lists this clonotype with a few counts. The rearrangement links TRBV30 to TRBJ2-1, with TRBD2 matching 7 bases. The CDR3 is 15 amino acids. Germline-derived CDR1 and CDR2 are GTSNPN and SVGIG (reference sequence). V trimming: 4 bases; J trimming: 10 bases; junction bases outside the gene matches: 16. This CDR3 is CAWKGQGLQTGEQFF. Written as DNA, the CDR3 is TGTGCCTGGAAAGGTCAGGGACTACAAACGGGGGAGCAGTTCTTC.

V usage is TRBV4-1 and J usage is TRBJ2-2; D perhaps matches TRBD1 (5 bases). Germline CDR1 reads MGHRA; CDR2 reads YSYEKL. V lost 0 bases and J 0 bases, leaving 8 bases between the germline ends. The CDR3 totals 16 residues. The CDR3 here is CASSQEPRANTGELFF. CDR3 sequence (DNA): TGCGCCAGCAGCCAAGAGCCCAGGGCGAACACCGGGGAGCTGTTTTTT.

In this sample, this clonotype turned up a few times. The V call is TRBV24-1, the J call TRBJ2-5; D remains unclear. V dropped 5 bases and J dropped 3 bases, with 15 bases sitting between them. This CDR3 region has 15 residues. Germline assignment: CDR1 KGHDR and CDR2 SFDVKD. The CDR3 reads CATSAWVPGKETQYF. CDR3 bases: TGTGCCACCAGTGCTTGGGTCCCCGGAAAAGAGACCCAGTACTTC.

J is TRBJ1-1 and V is TRBV14, with D unresolved. The CDR3 is 13 amino acids. The ends were cut back, 1 base at V and 11 bases at J, with 14 bases in the middle. Germline CDR1 SGHDN, CDR2 FVKESK. The CDR3: CASSQVETGGAFF. DNA for the CDR3: TGTGCCAGCAGCCAAGTGGAGACTGGAGGGGCTTTCTTT.

The V gene is TRBV27, the J gene TRBJ2-1, with D possibly being TRBD2 (5 bases). Germline lookup yields CDR1 MNHEY and CDR2 SMNVEV (reference sequence). V lost 5 bases and J lost 6, with 14 bases in between. The length of the CDR3 is 14 residues. The CDR3 loop reads CASSPSVRGNEQFF. The DNA of the CDR3 is TGTGCCAGCAGTCCCTCGGTCCGGGGCAATGAGCAGTTCTTC.

Concerning this clonotype itself: An end of the junction does not agree with germline; a read error may underlie this. The CDR3 bases are TGTGCCAGCAGTTTGGACGGGGCGAACACCGGGGATCTGTTTTTT. Its translation: CASSLDGANTGDLFF. V and J are TRBV6-5 and TRBJ2-2; D could derive from TRBD1 or TRBD2 (5 bases each). This CDR3 is 15 amino acids long. Germline values: CDR1 MNHEY, CDR2 SVGAGI.

This clonotype was detected only a few times. J is TRBJ2-1 and V is TRBV2; D remains unclear. The germline gives CDR1 SNHLY, CDR2 FYNNEI. The CDR3 sequence is 8 residues long. The CDR3 loop is CVNNEQFF. The CDR3 nucleotides read TGTGTCAACAATGAGCAGTTCTTC.

In nucleotides, the CDR3 is TGCGCCAGCAGCCAGGATACTAGCGGGGACTACGAGCAGTACTTC. The encoded protein is CASSQDTSGDYEQYF. V gene TRBV4-3 combines with J gene TRBJ2-7; 10 bases map to TRBD2. With V trimmed by 3 bases and J by 3 bases, 5 bases remained unmatched. Germline CDR1 is LGHNA and CDR2 is YSLEER. The CDR3 length is 15 residues.